The 17 T cell receptor beta chains given below trace back to one sample, sequenced in a study of control samples from healthy donors and cancer patients (TCRdb year 2020). Library method: the immunoSEQ multiplex PCR assay. In TCRdb, the immuneACCESS table is reduced to in-frame sequences with V and J assigned. These tables do not hold every clone; where another copy was compared, an unresolved V gene accounts for under half, and the others remain unexplained. In all, the sample holds some 120,000 clones, and around 93% of those were seen once. The top ten clones comprise 1.7% of the sample. The sample comprised PBMCs. These receptors were taken from a man aged 50 to 60 with head and neck cancer.

The rearrangement links TRBV4-3 to TRBJ2-2; TRBD2 matches at 9 bases. Germline V gene lookup returns CDR1 LGHNA and CDR2 YSLEER. Trimming cost V 4 bases and J 4 bases; bases outside gene matches: 13. This CDR3 is 18 amino acids long. The chain's CDR3 is CASSPSELAGEFTGELFF. CDR3 nucleotides: TGCGCCAGCAGCCCAAGTGAATTAGCGGGGGAGTTCACCGGGGAGCTGTTTTTT.

The chain joins TRBV7-2 to TRBJ2-3; D perhaps matches TRBD2 (6 bases). Germline CDR1 is SGHTA and CDR2 is FQGNSA. CDR3 length equals 15 residues. Trimming shortened V by 0 bases and J by 4 bases, and 11 bases separated the two germline ends. CDR3 coding DNA: TGTGCCAGCAGCTTAGCGCCGGCTAGCGCAGATACGCAGTATTTT. As protein: CASSLAPASADTQYF.

The chain joins TRBV4-2 to TRBJ1-5; 9 bases agree with TRBD1. V lost 1 base, J lost 0 bases, and 7 bases stayed unmatched. There are 18 residues in the CDR3. The germline gives CDR1 LGHNA, CDR2 YNFKEQ. CDR3 protein: CASSQVPGQGYSNQPQHF. The DNA for the CDR3 is TGTGCCAGCAGCCAAGTACCAGGACAGGGGTATAGCAATCAGCCCCAGCATTTT.

V is TRBV3-1 (or the pseudogene TRBV3-2) and J is TRBJ2-3; TRBD2 aligns across 13 bases. Looked up from germline, CDR1 is LGHDT and CDR2 is YNNKEL (reference sequence). V was clipped by 5 bases and J by 11 bases; unmatched bases: 7. This CDR3 contains 14 residues. The DNA of the CDR3 is TGTGCCAGCAGCTCTGGGACTAGCGGGGTTAAGCAGTATTTT. It translates to CASSSGTSGVKQYF.

This chain connects TRBV11-2 to TRBJ2-7, with a possible D match to TRBD2 (6 bases). The CDR3 extends over 14 amino acids. CDR1 SGHAT and CDR2 FQNNGV come from the germline V gene. Deletions cut 3 bases from V and 5 bases from J, with 14 bases between. CDR3 sequence reads: CASSLTRDLHEQYF. CDR3 nucleotide sequence: TGTGCCAGCAGCTTGACACGGGACTTACACGAGCAGTACTTC.

V and J are TRBV5-1 and TRBJ2-1; 9 bases agree with TRBD2. V shed 5 bases, J shed 6 bases, and the junction held 3 bases outside the gene matches. The CDR3 loop spans 13 amino acids. Germline CDR1 reads SGHRS; CDR2 reads YFSETQ. CDR3 in amino acids: CASRLTSGNEQFF. The CDR3 nucleotides read TGCGCCAGCAGGCTGACTAGCGGCAATGAGCAGTTCTTC.

Concerning this clone: The junction and the germline gene differ at one end; a read error may be behind it. Distinct nucleotide sequences in the sample also encode this CDR3. V usage is TRBV3-1 (or the pseudogene TRBV3-2) and J usage is TRBJ1-4; D might be TRBD1 (5 bases). The CDR3 loop spans 14 amino acids. Germline CDR1 and CDR2: LGHDT and YNNKEL (reference sequence). Here the CDR3 DNA reads TGCGCCAGCAGCCTCAGGGCAACTAATGAAAAACTGTTTTTT. The encoded protein is CASSLRATNEKLFF.

V gene TRBV7-9 combines with J gene TRBJ1-1, with D tentatively TRBD1 (5 bases). Germline V gene lookup returns CDR1 SEHNR and CDR2 FQNEAQ (reference sequence). The V end lost 5 bases, the J end lost 2 bases, and 15 bases lay between the germline ends. This CDR3 region has 15 residues. For the CDR3, the DNA is TGTGCCAGCAGCGGGGCGGAGGGACCTAACACTGAAGCTTTCTTT. Amino acids: CASSGAEGPNTEAFF.

CDR3 nucleotides: TGCGCCAGCAGCACCATATCTCAGTATGAGCAGTTCTTC. Translated, it gives CASSTISQYEQFF. The chain carries TRBV5-1 and TRBJ2-1; D gene uncertain. This CDR3 has 13 amino acids. Between the trimmed V and J ends, which lost 4 bases and 8 bases, there was a span of 13 bases. Germline-derived CDR1 and CDR2 are SGHRS and YFSETQ.

The chain links TRBV18 to TRBJ2-5; D perhaps matches TRBD2 (6 bases). CDR1 is KGHSH, CDR2 LQKENI, per germline. This CDR3 has 14 residues. Trimming removed 0 bases from V and 5 bases from J, with 10 bases in between. The CDR3: CASSPPEGRETQYF. Written as DNA, the CDR3 is TGTGCCAGCTCACCACCGGAGGGCCGGGAGACCCAGTACTTC.

This chain joins TRBV11-3 and TRBJ2-2; the D is unclear. The CDR3 is made up of 13 amino acids. Trimming took 2 bases from V and 5 from J, leaving 6 bases between them. The germline gives CDR1 SGHNT, CDR2 YENEEA. This CDR3 reads CASSLTRTGELFF. CDR3 bases: TGTGCCAGCAGCTTAACGCGAACCGGGGAGCTGTTTTTT.

The chain combines TRBV11-1 with TRBJ2-1, with TRBD1 matching over 8 bases. The CDR3 is 15 amino acids. From germline, CDR1 is SGHAT and CDR2 FQDESV (reference sequence). The junction had 10 bases not matched to a gene; V was cut back by 4 bases and J by 8 bases. As DNA, the CDR3 is TGTGCCAGCAGCTATTCACAGGGGGGCGTATATGAGCAGTTCTTC. Its protein is CASSYSQGGVYEQFF.

The chain has TRBV5-1 and TRBJ2-7, with 9 bases aligning to TRBD1. Germline CDR1 reads SGHRS; CDR2 reads YFSETQ. The CDR3 consists of 15 residues. Losses at the gene ends were 5 bases for V and 1 base for J; bases not matched to a gene: 7. The CDR3 DNA reads as TGCGCCAGCAGAACGGGACAGGGTAGGTCCTACGAGCAGTACTTC. This encodes CASRTGQGRSYEQYF. Based on the CDR3 plus reference TRBV5-1 and TRBJ2-7, the full variable domain is KAGVTQTPRYLIKTRGQQVTLSCSPISGHRSVSWYQQTPGQGLQFLFEYFSETQRNKGNFPGRFSGRQFSNSRSEMNVSTLELGDSALYLCASRTGQGRSYEQYFGPGTRLTVT.

The chain joins TRBV9 to TRBJ1-1; 8 nucleotides line up with TRBD1. Germline V gene lookup returns CDR1 SGDLS and CDR2 YYNGEE. The CDR3 loop spans 12 amino acids. V dropped 8 bases and J dropped 3; count of bases not matched to a gene: 3. CDR3 region: CASSGGDTEAFF. The CDR3 nucleotides are TGTGCCAGTTCAGGGGGCGACACTGAAGCTTTCTTT.

This chain links TRBV5-1 with TRBJ1-2; 7 bases are shared with TRBD1. Germline CDR1 is SGHRS and CDR2 is YFSETQ. CDR3 length equals 13 residues. V was pared by 0 bases and J by 7 bases, with 3 bases of the junction left unmatched. In DNA, the CDR3 is TGCGCCAGCAGCTTGGCGGCAGGGGGTGGCTACACCTTC. Protein: CASSLAAGGGYTF.

The chain couples TRBV2 to TRBJ1-2, with D perhaps TRBD1 (5 bases). Germline V CDR1 and CDR2: SNHLY, FYNNEI. Trimming stripped 4 bases from V and 3 bases from J, with 18 bases between. The CDR3 runs to 16 residues. The CDR3: CASSVLRGASDYGYTF. CDR3 DNA sequence: TGTGCCAGCAGTGTCCTAAGAGGGGCGTCGGACTATGGCTACACCTTC.

V gene TRBV7-8 combines with J gene TRBJ2-3; D is possibly TRBD2 (7 bases). This CDR3 has 16 amino acids. Germline-derived CDR1 and CDR2 are SGHVS and FQNEAQ. The V and J ends lost 5 bases and 0 bases respectively, with 15 bases between them. The CDR3 protein is CASSPRGGGSTDTQYF. The CDR3 DNA follows: TGTGCCAGCAGCCCCCGAGGGGGGGGGAGCACAGATACGCAGTATTTT.